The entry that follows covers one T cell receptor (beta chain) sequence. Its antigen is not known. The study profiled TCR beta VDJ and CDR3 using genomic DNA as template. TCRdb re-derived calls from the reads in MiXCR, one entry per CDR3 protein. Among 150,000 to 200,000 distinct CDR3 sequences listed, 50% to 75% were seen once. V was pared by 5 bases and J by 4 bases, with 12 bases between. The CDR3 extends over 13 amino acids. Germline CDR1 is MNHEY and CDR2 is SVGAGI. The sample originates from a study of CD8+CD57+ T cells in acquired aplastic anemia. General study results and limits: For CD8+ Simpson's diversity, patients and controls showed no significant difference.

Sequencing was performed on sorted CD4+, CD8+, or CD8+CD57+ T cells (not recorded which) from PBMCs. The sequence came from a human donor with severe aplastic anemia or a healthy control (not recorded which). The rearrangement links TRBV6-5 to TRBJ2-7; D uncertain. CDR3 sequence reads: CASSREVSYEQYF. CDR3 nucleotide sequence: TGTGCCAGCAGTAGAGAGGTTTCTTACGAGCAGTACTTC.